These 25 T cell receptor beta chains were all obtained from the same sample, sequenced in a study of T cell responses to AZD1222 COVID-19 vaccine. Method: immunoSEQ multiplex PCR; TCRdb's copy keeps in-frame clones and lacks some. The table includes around 140,000 clones, roughly nine tenths detected once. The sequenced sample was peripheral blood, obtained on day 0 of AZD1222 vaccination. These receptors all stem from an adult in good health.

The chain recombines TRBV10-1 with TRBJ1-3; a weak D match, TRBD1 (6 bases). CDR1 is WNHNN, CDR2 SYGVQD, per germline (reference sequence). V lost 10 bases and J 0 bases, leaving 16 bases between the germline ends. This CDR3 has 15 amino acids. The CDR3 reads CATSDSTISGNTIYF. The CDR3 DNA reads as TGCGCCACCTCGGACAGTACCATCTCTGGAAACACCATATATTTT.

This clone was counted a single time. The rearrangement uses TRBV2 and TRBJ2-3, with 7 bases fitting TRBD2. Germline CDR1 is SNHLY and CDR2 is FYNNEI. After removal of 6 bases from V and 5 bases from J, the junction contained 11 bases not matched to a gene. The CDR3 is 15 residues long. The CDR3, as DNA: TGTGCCAGCAGGGGTGGACTAGTTTCTTTAGATACGCAGTATTTT. Translating it yields CASRGGLVSLDTQYF.

The chain combines TRBV7-3 with TRBJ2-3; a possible D gene is TRBD2 (5 bases). Germline loops: CDR1 SGHTA, CDR2 FQGTGA. The CDR3 has 14 residues. V was trimmed by 1 base and J by 4 bases, leaving 9 bases between them. Written as DNA, the CDR3 is TGTGCCAGCAGCTTAAGGACTCCCCCAGATACGCAGTATTTT. Translation: CASSLRTPPDTQYF.

This chain uses TRBV24-1 with TRBJ2-2; tentatively, D is TRBD2 (6 bases). CDR3 size: 15 residues. Germline CDR1 KGHDR, CDR2 SFDVKD. Trimming took 3 bases from V and 3 from J, leaving 10 bases between them. CDR3 sequence (DNA): TGTGCCACCAGTGATCGGGACTGGGACACCGGGGAGCTGTTTTTT. The encoded protein is CATSDRDWDTGELFF.

This chain connects TRBV28 to TRBJ1-5; D is ambiguous. V was shortened by 1 base and J by 2 bases, with 9 bases between the two germline ends. The CDR3 runs to 15 residues. Germline loops: CDR1 MDHEN, CDR2 SYDVKM. The CDR3 region has the DNA TGTGCCAGCAGTTTATCGGGTTACGGCAATCAGCCCCAGCATTTT. It translates to CASSLSGYGNQPQHF.

J is TRBJ2-7 and V is TRBV19; tentatively, D is TRBD1 (6 bases). CDR3 length equals 17 residues. CDR1 LNHDA and CDR2 SQIVND come from the germline V gene (reference sequence). Trimming shortened V by 6 bases and J by 6 bases, and 27 bases separated the two germline ends. The CDR3 sequence is CASSPDGARLGASEQYF. The DNA for the CDR3 is TGTGCCAGTAGCCCGGACGGCGCGCGCTTGGGGGCCAGCGAGCAGTACTTC. The full variable domain, rest sourced from reference TRBV19 and TRBJ2-7, is DGGITQSPKYLFRKEGQNVTLSCEQNLNHDAMYWYRQDPGQGLRLIYYSQIVNDFQKGDIAEGYSVSREKKESFPLTVTSAQKNPTAFYLCASSPDGARLGASEQYFGPGTRLTVT.

J is TRBJ1-2 and V is TRBV12-3 or TRBV12-4; 7 bases line up with TRBD1. The CDR3 has 13 amino acids. The V gene end was trimmed by 6 bases and the J gene end by 4 bases; junction bases not matched to a gene: 5. The CDR3, as DNA: TGTGCCAGCAGGAGGGGGCGAGGCTATGGCTACACCTTC. The encoded protein is CASRRGRGYGYTF.

The chain couples TRBV5-4 to TRBJ1-1, with 7 bases matching TRBD1. The CDR3 totals 15 residues. V was pared by 3 bases and J by 4 bases, with 9 bases of the junction left unmatched. From germline, CDR1 is SGHNT and CDR2 YYREEE (reference sequence). CDR3 amino acids: CASSWDRQGFTEAFF. The CDR3 DNA sequence: TGTGCCAGCAGCTGGGATAGACAGGGTTTCACTGAAGCTTTCTTT.

The rearrangement joins TRBV7-8 to TRBJ2-1; TRBD1 agrees at 7 bases. V shed 5 bases and J 7 bases; nucleotides not matched to a gene: 5. The CDR3 contains 13 residues. The germline gives CDR1 SGHVS, CDR2 FQNEAQ. The CDR3: CASSPGTENEQFF. DNA for the CDR3: TGTGCCAGCAGCCCCGGGACAGAGAATGAGCAGTTCTTC.

This chain links TRBV7-9 with TRBJ2-3; tentatively, D is TRBD2 (7 bases). Germline values: CDR1 SEHNR, CDR2 FQNEAQ (reference sequence). The CDR3 runs 16 residues. The germline V and J ends were trimmed by 5 bases and 2 bases, with 17 bases remaining between them. The CDR3 region is CASSRGETGPTDTQYF. Here the CDR3 DNA reads TGTGCCAGCAGCCGGGGGGAGACAGGACCCACAGATACGCAGTATTTT.

The CDR3 is CASSVGVGANVLTF. CDR3 bases: TGTGCCAGTAGTGTGGGCGTTGGGGCCAACGTCCTGACTTTC. The chain combines TRBV19 with TRBJ2-6; D not certain. The V gene's germline CDR1 is LNHDA and CDR2 SQIVND (reference sequence). The CDR3 length is 14 residues. V gave up 5 bases and J gave up 3 bases, with 8 bases separating them.

V and J are TRBV11-2 and TRBJ1-2; 7 nucleotides match TRBD1. Germline V gene data show CDR1 as SGHAT and CDR2 as FQNNGV. This CDR3 spans 15 amino acids. The trim removed 5 bases at V and 8 bases at J, leaving 14 bases unmatched. Written as DNA, the CDR3 is TGTGCCAGCAGCCCCACCACAGGGGAGACAGGCGGCTACACCTTC. This sequence encodes CASSPTTGETGGYTF.

The V call is TRBV19, the J call TRBJ1-2; no reliable D call. Trimming removed 0 bases from V and 4 bases from J, with 9 bases in between. Germline values: CDR1 LNHDA, CDR2 SQIVND (reference sequence). This CDR3 comprises 14 residues. CDR3 DNA: TGTGCCAGTAGTATAGATCGAACAGTCTATGGCTACACCTTC. Its translation is CASSIDRTVYGYTF.

This clone has more than one count but fewer than ten. This chain uses TRBV29-1 with TRBJ1-1; the D is unclear. This CDR3 has 12 residues. V lost 3 bases and J lost 1, with 6 bases in between. Germline values: CDR1 SQVTM, CDR2 ANQGSEA. CDR3 coding DNA: TGCAGCGTTGACAGTGCGAACACTGAAGCTTTCTTT. Translating it yields CSVDSANTEAFF.

The chain has TRBV7-8 and TRBJ1-6; D uncertain. Deletions cut 1 base from V and 6 bases from J, with 16 bases between. The CDR3 contains 17 residues. Germline-derived CDR1 and CDR2 are SGHVS and FQNEAQ. CDR3 DNA: TGTGCCAGCAGCTTAGGATCAAGTCTTCGGAGTAATTCACCCCTCCACTTT. This sequence encodes CASSLGSSLRSNSPLHF.

At least ten counts were recorded for this clone. Other DNA sequences in this specimen translate into the identical CDR3. V gene TRBV19 combines with J gene TRBJ2-7; unclear D gene. Trimming stripped 3 bases from V and 5 bases from J, with 11 bases between. Per the germline V gene, CDR1 is LNHDA and CDR2 is SQIVND (reference sequence). The CDR3 is 13 residues long. The CDR3 protein is CASSMGFDDEQYF. The CDR3 DNA follows: TGTGCCAGTAGTATGGGGTTTGACGACGAGCAGTACTTC.

The chain couples TRBV9 to TRBJ2-1; D remains ambiguous. Trimming took 4 bases from V and 0 from J, leaving 11 bases between them. From germline, CDR1 is SGDLS and CDR2 YYNGEE. The CDR3 runs 15 residues. The CDR3 spells CASSIRPGSYNEQFF. The DNA for the CDR3 is TGTGCCAGCAGCATTAGACCGGGCTCCTACAATGAGCAGTTCTTC.

A remark on this clone: The sample holds other DNA sequences that translate to the same CDR3. This chain uses TRBV11-3 with TRBJ1-2; D is unclear. V lost 5 bases, J lost 0 bases, and 7 bases lay in between. The CDR3 has 13 amino acids. Germline V lookup: CDR1 SGHNT, CDR2 YENEEA. The CDR3 coding sequence is TGTGCCAGCAGCCTCGGGGCTAACTATGGCTACACCTTC. This sequence encodes CASSLGANYGYTF.

The chain joins TRBV7-6 to TRBJ2-7, with 8 bases aligning to TRBD2. Germline V gene sequence: CDR1 SGHVS, CDR2 FNYEAQ. This CDR3 is 14 amino acids long. The ends lost 5 bases at V and 5 bases at J; junction bases unmatched: 8. CDR3 coding DNA: TGTGCCAGCAGCCTCCCGGGAGGGCAGGACGAGCAGTACTTC. Its protein is CASSLPGGQDEQYF.

The genes are TRBV29-1 and TRBJ1-1; TRBD1 matches 7 bases. The CDR3 spans 14 residues. V lost 2 bases and J lost 1; bases outside the gene matches: 4. From germline, CDR1 is SQVTM and CDR2 ANQGSEA. The CDR3 sequence is CSVEFDRANTEAFF. The CDR3 DNA reads as TGCAGCGTTGAATTTGACAGGGCGAACACTGAAGCTTTCTTT.

The rearrangement uses TRBV28 and TRBJ1-5; no firm D call. The CDR3 is 11 residues long. Germline lookup yields CDR1 MDHEN and CDR2 SYDVKM. CDR3 loop: CARRNNQPQHF. DNA for the CDR3: TGTGCTCGACGGAACAATCAGCCCCAGCATTTT.

DNA for the CDR3: TGTGCCAGCTTCCGGGCCGCCGTGGCGGGCTACACCTTC. Translation: CASFRAAVAGYTF. This rearrangement joins TRBV6-1 to TRBJ1-2; unclear D gene. The CDR3 covers 13 residues. Germline loops: CDR1 MNHNS, CDR2 SASEGT. V was pared by 8 bases and J by 8 bases, with 18 bases between.

The gene calls are TRBV4-2 and TRBJ2-2; D might be TRBD2 (5 bases). Per the germline V gene, CDR1 is LGHNA and CDR2 is YNFKEQ. The germline V and J ends were trimmed by 0 bases and 13 bases, with 6 bases remaining between them. This CDR3 has 11 residues. In nucleotides, the CDR3 is TGTGCCAGCAGCCAAGATGCGGGGCTGTTTTTT. It yields the protein CASSQDAGLFF.

V gene TRBV28 combines with J gene TRBJ1-4; D is uncertain. Trimming took off 6 bases at V and 4 bases at J, with 27 bases between the two ends. The CDR3 sequence is 19 residues long. Germline V CDR1 and CDR2: MDHEN, SYDVKM. The CDR3 nucleotides read TGTGCCAGCAGCCCACTGGAACTTTTAGGTCGTGGGAATAATGAAAAACTGTTTTTT. Encoded protein: CASSPLELLGRGNNEKLFF.

V usage is TRBV5-5 and J usage is TRBJ2-2; TRBD1 agrees at 7 bases. Germline CDR1 is SGHKS and CDR2 is YYEKEE (reference sequence). With V trimmed by 2 bases and J by 1 base, 2 bases remained unmatched. This CDR3 has 15 amino acids. CDR3 amino acids: CASSFRTGNTGELFF. The CDR3 region has the DNA TGTGCCAGCAGCTTTAGGACAGGGAACACCGGGGAGCTGTTTTTT.